Below are 28 T cell receptor beta chains sequenced from a single sample in a study of blood T cell repertoires in COVID-19. Assay: immunoSEQ multiplex PCR; the TCRdb copy retains only in-frame clones and omits some. The table records a few hundred thousand clones, roughly 86% of them present only once. The sequenced sample was peripheral blood. These receptors were taken from a woman aged 50 to 60 who had recovered from COVID-19.

This clone was recorded only once. This sequence joins TRBV5-1 and TRBJ2-7; 7 bases line up with TRBD1. The CDR3 totals 14 residues. The germline V gene encodes CDR1 SGHRS and CDR2 YFSETQ. The junction had 5 bases not matched to a gene; V was cut back by 0 bases and J by 5 bases. The CDR3: CASSLVRGLNEQYF. The CDR3 DNA reads as TGCGCCAGCAGCTTGGTTAGGGGGCTGAACGAGCAGTACTTC.

This clone was picked up one time. This chain joins TRBV12-3 or TRBV12-4 and TRBJ2-1; D is uncertain. V lost 6 bases and J lost 6, with 9 bases in between. The CDR3 is 12 amino acids. CDR3 in amino acids: CASRPGINEQFF. The CDR3, as DNA: TGTGCCAGCAGGCCAGGTATCAATGAGCAGTTCTTC.

The chain joins TRBV5-1 to TRBJ2-3; 7 bases line up with TRBD2. Germline assignment: CDR1 SGHRS and CDR2 YFSETQ. V lost 0 bases to trimming and J lost 3 bases; unmatched junction nucleotides: 7. This CDR3 comprises 16 residues. The CDR3 loop is CASSLEARGGTDTQYF. In nucleotides, the CDR3 is TGCGCCAGCAGCTTGGAGGCCCGCGGGGGAACAGATACGCAGTATTTT.

This chain joins TRBV6-2 or TRBV6-3 and TRBJ1-2, with D unclear. Germline CDR1 reads MNHEY; CDR2 reads SVGEGT. V lost 5 bases to trimming and J lost 0 bases, with 13 bases between them. This CDR3 has 15 amino acids. DNA for the CDR3: TGTGCCAGCAGTCAGTTGACAAGGACTAACTATGGCTACACCTTC. It codes for CASSQLTRTNYGYTF.

J is TRBJ2-5 and V is TRBV7-2, with a weak D call TRBD2 (7 bases). Germline V lookup: CDR1 SGHTA, CDR2 FQGNSA. With 5 bases removed from V and 5 bases from J, the gap between germline ends came to 12 bases. CDR3 size: 13 residues. The CDR3 spells CASSRGTTETQYF. CDR3 DNA: TGTGCCAGCAGCAGGGGGACTACGGAGACCCAGTACTTC.

The rearrangement joins TRBV7-2 to TRBJ1-4; 8 bases are a match to TRBD1. Germline V lookup: CDR1 SGHTA, CDR2 FQGNSA. V lost 3 bases and J lost 6; bases outside the gene matches: 3. The CDR3 totals 14 residues. CDR3 region: CASSFDRGDEKLFF. In DNA, the CDR3 is TGTGCCAGCAGCTTCGACAGGGGTGATGAAAAACTGTTTTTT.

The J gene is TRBJ1-3, the V gene TRBV9; D not resolved. V dropped 4 bases and J dropped 0 bases, with 11 bases sitting between them. Germline CDR1 reads SGDLS; CDR2 reads YYNGEE. The CDR3 is 15 residues long. The CDR3 DNA is TGTGCCAGCAGCCCAGGTTCCGTCTCTGGAAACACCATATATTTT. Its protein is CASSPGSVSGNTIYF.

The chain joins TRBV27 to TRBJ1-2, with a possible D match to TRBD1 (5 bases). There are 18 residues in the CDR3. With 0 bases removed from V and 2 bases from J, the gap between germline ends came to 19 bases. The germline V gene has CDR1 MNHEY and CDR2 SMNVEV (reference sequence). DNA for the CDR3: TGTGCCAGCAGTTTATCGATTCTCGGATCCAGGGAAAACTATGGCTACACCTTC. The encoded protein is CASSLSILGSRENYGYTF.

In its sample, this clone was seen a few times. This chain connects TRBV27 to TRBJ1-6; D uncertain. V shed 2 bases and J shed 7 bases, with 6 bases lying between them. Germline-derived CDR1 and CDR2 are MNHEY and SMNVEV (reference sequence). The CDR3 runs 13 residues. Here the CDR3 DNA reads TGTGCCAGCAGTTTAAGTGGCAATTCACCCCTCCACTTT. Amino acids: CASSLSGNSPLHF.

J is TRBJ2-1 and V is TRBV28; the D is unclear. The CDR3 contains 12 residues. The V and J ends lost 7 bases and 9 bases respectively, with 13 bases between them. CDR1 is MDHEN and CDR2 is SYDVKM in the germline V gene. This CDR3 reads CASNSDFVEQFF. The CDR3 DNA reads as TGTGCCAGCAACTCAGACTTCGTTGAGCAGTTCTTC.

The chain recombines TRBV4-3 with TRBJ1-2; no firm D call. Germline lookup yields CDR1 LGHNA and CDR2 YSLEER. V lost 2 bases, J lost 11 bases, and 3 bases lay in between. The CDR3 contains 9 residues. As DNA, the CDR3 is TGCGCCAGCAGCCAACTTTACACCTTC. Its protein product is CASSQLYTF.

This rearrangement joins TRBV3-1 (or the pseudogene TRBV3-2) to TRBJ2-2, with 7 bases matching TRBD2. Germline assignment: CDR1 LGHDT and CDR2 YNNKEL (reference sequence). The CDR3 has 15 residues. Trimming cost V 2 bases and J 6 bases; bases outside gene matches: 6. CDR3 coding DNA: TGTGCCAGCAGCCAATTCGAGGGAGGGCCCGGGGAGCTGTTTTTT. Its protein is CASSQFEGGPGELFF.

This clone has just one count. The chain employs TRBV5-8 and TRBJ1-6, with a tentative D call TRBD1 (6 bases). The CDR3 loop spans 17 amino acids. V was pared by 4 bases and J by 4 bases, with 18 bases between. The germline gives CDR1 SGHTS, CDR2 YDEGEE. CDR3 nucleotide sequence: TGTGCCAGCAGCCTTTCGTTAGGGGGATCTTATAATTCACCCCTCCACTTT. This translates into CASSLSLGGSYNSPLHF.

A few counts support this clone. The V gene is TRBV4-2, the J gene TRBJ2-1; 12 bases match TRBD2. Germline-derived CDR1 and CDR2 are LGHNA and YNFKEQ. The V segment lost 2 bases and the J segment 7 bases; nucleotides outside the gene matches: 18. The CDR3 is 20 residues long. The CDR3: CASSQRQGRLAGGLRNEQFF. The CDR3 coding sequence is TGTGCCAGCAGCCAAAGACAGGGTAGGCTAGCGGGAGGGTTACGTAATGAGCAGTTCTTC.

This clone was picked up one time. The V call is TRBV7-2, the J call TRBJ1-1, with TRBD1 as a possible D gene (5 bases). The CDR3 has 14 residues. CDR1 and CDR2 from the germline V gene are SGHTA and FQGNSA. Trimming left V 3 bases short and J 3 bases short, with 11 bases between. CDR3 loop: CASSLTFRDTEAFF. The CDR3 DNA sequence: TGTGCCAGCAGCTTGACTTTCAGGGACACTGAAGCTTTCTTT.

The rearrangement uses TRBV7-9 and TRBJ2-2; D may be TRBD2 (6 bases). The CDR3 has 15 amino acids. Germline V gene data show CDR1 as SEHNR and CDR2 as FQNEAQ (reference sequence). Trimming shortened V by 1 base and J by 4 bases, and 10 bases separated the two germline ends. The CDR3 protein is CASSLGFGGTGELFF. CDR3 sequence (DNA): TGTGCCAGCAGCTTAGGATTCGGGGGCACCGGGGAGCTGTTTTTT.

This clone appeared once. The rearrangement links TRBV24-1 to TRBJ2-2; 8 bases agree with TRBD2. The CDR3 runs to 18 residues. V trimming: 4 bases; J trimming: 6 bases; junction bases outside the gene matches: 15. The germline V gene encodes CDR1 KGHDR and CDR2 SFDVKD. The CDR3 protein is CATSEPTGGRPLPGELFF. As DNA, the CDR3 is TGTGCCACCAGTGAACCGACTGGCGGGAGGCCCCTGCCCGGGGAGCTGTTTTTT.

The chain has TRBV18 and TRBJ2-3, with 8 positions matching TRBD2. After removal of 3 bases from V and 6 bases from J, the junction contained 5 bases not matched to a gene. The CDR3 loop spans 14 amino acids. Germline CDR1 KGHSH, CDR2 LQKENI. The chain's CDR3 is CASSPRGGVDTQYF. In DNA form, the CDR3 reads TGTGCCAGCTCACCCCGGGGGGGCGTGGATACGCAGTATTTT.

The rearrangement joins TRBV24-1 to TRBJ2-3; tentative D call: TRBD1 (6 bases). The length of the CDR3 is 12 residues. V was trimmed by 5 bases and J by 9 bases, leaving 11 bases between them. Per germline, CDR1 KGHDR and CDR2 SFDVKD. Written as DNA, the CDR3 is TGTGCCACCAGTGGCCAGGGGCGGACGCAGTATTTT. Translation: CATSGQGRTQYF.

This clone was detected only once. The chain employs TRBV3-1 (or the pseudogene TRBV3-2) and TRBJ1-2, with 7 bases aligning to TRBD1. CDR1 and CDR2 (germline): LGHDT, YNNKEL (reference sequence). The CDR3 spans 14 residues. With V trimmed by 4 bases and J by 1 base, 3 bases remained unmatched. CDR3 in DNA: TGTGCCAGCAGCCCTGGGACAGTTAACTATGGCTACACCTTC. Translating gives CASSPGTVNYGYTF.

This sequence joins TRBV29-1 and TRBJ1-1, with 7 bases fitting TRBD1. CDR3 length equals 13 residues. After removal of 6 bases from V and 3 bases from J, the junction contained 7 bases not matched to a gene. Germline-derived CDR1 and CDR2 are SQVTM and ANQGSEA. The CDR3 here is CSVPKTGDTEAFF. CDR3 bases: TGCAGCGTCCCGAAAACAGGGGACACTGAAGCTTTCTTT.

The chain uses TRBV24-1 and TRBJ1-1; TRBD1 matches at 9 bases. Germline V gives CDR1 KGHDR, CDR2 SFDVKD. The CDR3 length is 13 residues. V dropped 7 bases and J dropped 1; count of bases not matched to a gene: 0. The CDR3 reads CATRGQGNTEAFF. Here the CDR3 DNA reads TGTGCCACCAGGGGACAGGGGAACACTGAAGCTTTCTTT.

This chain connects TRBV25-1 to TRBJ1-1; D gene uncertain. The V end was cut by 0 bases, the J end by 11 bases, with 16 bases between. This CDR3 has 14 residues. The V gene's germline CDR1 is MGHDK and CDR2 SYGVNS. The DNA of the CDR3 is TGTGCCAGCAGTGAATATGGAGGGTTTTCTGGGGCTTTCTTT. The encoded protein is CASSEYGGFSGAFF.

The chain carries TRBV28 and TRBJ1-1; D is unclear. V lost 6 bases and J 2 bases, leaving 10 bases between the germline ends. The CDR3 has 13 residues. The germline CDR1 and CDR2 sequences are MDHEN and SYDVKM. CDR3 in amino acids: CASSLDTNTEAFF. The CDR3 DNA reads as TGTGCCAGCAGCCTCGATACAAACACTGAAGCTTTCTTT.

The rearrangement joins TRBV6-5 to TRBJ2-3; 7 bases agree with TRBD2. The V and J ends lost 1 base and 1 base, in that order; junction bases with no gene match: 2. The CDR3 is made up of 15 amino acids. CDR1 MNHEY and CDR2 SVGAGI come from the germline V gene. The CDR3 DNA is TGTGCCAGCAGTTACTGGGCGGGGGGCACAGATACGCAGTATTTT. Its protein is CASSYWAGGTDTQYF.

This chain connects TRBV6-5 to TRBJ1-2, with 7 bases identical to TRBD1. Germline V lookup: CDR1 MNHEY, CDR2 SVGAGI. Germline trimming cut 4 bases from V and 8 bases from J; bases unmatched to any gene: 10. CDR3 size: 14 residues. Written as DNA, the CDR3 is TGTGCCAGCAGTTTCCAGGGGGGCACTGGGGGCTACACCTTC. Its protein product is CASSFQGGTGGYTF.

The chain employs TRBV29-1 and TRBJ2-5; TRBD2 is a possible D gene (5 bases). The CDR3 extends over 12 amino acids. Germline assignment: CDR1 SQVTM and CDR2 ANQGSEA. The V end lost 8 bases, the J end lost 7 bases, and 17 bases lay between the germline ends. CDR3 sequence reads: CSPKPLSGTQYF. CDR3 sequence (DNA): TGCAGCCCCAAACCCCTCAGCGGGACCCAGTACTTC.

This sequence joins TRBV6-2 or TRBV6-3 and TRBJ2-1; D is unclear. V was cut by 5 bases and J by 0 bases, with 17 bases left in between. Germline-derived CDR1 and CDR2 are MNHEY and SVGEGT. The CDR3 is 17 residues long. CDR3 nucleotide sequence: TGTGCCAGCAGTAACCGGGTCTCCCCGCCCTCCTACAATGAGCAGTTCTTC. Translation gives CASSNRVSPPSYNEQFF.